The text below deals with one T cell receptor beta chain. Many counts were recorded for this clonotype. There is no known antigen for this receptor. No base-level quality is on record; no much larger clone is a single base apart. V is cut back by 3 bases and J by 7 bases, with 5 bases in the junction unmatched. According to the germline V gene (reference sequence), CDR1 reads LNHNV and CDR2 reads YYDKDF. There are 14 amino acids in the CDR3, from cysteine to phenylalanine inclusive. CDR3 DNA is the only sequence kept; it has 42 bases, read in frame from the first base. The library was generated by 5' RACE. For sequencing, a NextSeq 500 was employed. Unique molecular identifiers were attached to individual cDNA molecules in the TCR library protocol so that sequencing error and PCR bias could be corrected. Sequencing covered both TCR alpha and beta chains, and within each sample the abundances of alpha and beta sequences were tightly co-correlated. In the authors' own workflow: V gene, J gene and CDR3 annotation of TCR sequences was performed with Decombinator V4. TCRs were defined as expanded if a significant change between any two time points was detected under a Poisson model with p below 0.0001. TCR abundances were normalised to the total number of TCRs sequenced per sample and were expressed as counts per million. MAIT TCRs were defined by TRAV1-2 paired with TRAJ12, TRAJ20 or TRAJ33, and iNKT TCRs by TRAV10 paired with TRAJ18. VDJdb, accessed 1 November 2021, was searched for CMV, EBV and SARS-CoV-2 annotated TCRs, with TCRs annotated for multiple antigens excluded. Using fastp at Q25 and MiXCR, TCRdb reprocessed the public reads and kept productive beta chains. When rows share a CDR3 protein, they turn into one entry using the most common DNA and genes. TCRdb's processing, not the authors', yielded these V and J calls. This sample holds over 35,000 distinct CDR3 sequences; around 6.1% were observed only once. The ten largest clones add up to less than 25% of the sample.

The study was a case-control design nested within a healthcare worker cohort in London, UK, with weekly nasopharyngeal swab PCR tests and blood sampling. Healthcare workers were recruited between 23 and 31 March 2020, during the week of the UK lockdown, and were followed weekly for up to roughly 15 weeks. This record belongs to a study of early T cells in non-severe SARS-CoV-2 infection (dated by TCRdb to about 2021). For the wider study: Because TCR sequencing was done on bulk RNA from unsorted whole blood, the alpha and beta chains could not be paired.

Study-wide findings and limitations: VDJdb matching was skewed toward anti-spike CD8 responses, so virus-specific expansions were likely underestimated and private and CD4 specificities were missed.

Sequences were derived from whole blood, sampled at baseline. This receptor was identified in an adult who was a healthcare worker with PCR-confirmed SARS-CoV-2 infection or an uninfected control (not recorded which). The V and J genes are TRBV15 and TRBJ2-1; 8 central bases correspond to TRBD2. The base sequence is TGTGCCACCAGCAGTGTACTAGCGGATAATGAGCAGTTCTTC. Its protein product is CATSSVLADNEQFF.